The sequence of this T cell receptor (beta chain) was determined in a study of CD8 T cells in Susac syndrome. Random hexamers served to reverse transcribe roughly 0.45 to 1 ug RNA. TCRdb re-derived calls from the immunoSEQ multiplex PCR reads in MiXCR, one entry per CDR3 protein. Of about 190,000 distinct CDR3 sequences detected, about 94% appear once; the ten largest clones hold 0.098%. Sequencing used CD4+ T cells from PBMCs. The source of this sequence is a human donor with Susac syndrome.

CDR3 loop: CASSLGTRVGNEQFF. In nucleotides, the CDR3 is TGTGCCAGCAGCTTGGGGACTAGGGTCGGTAATGAGCAGTTCTTC. The chain combines TRBV5-4 with TRBJ2-1, with 7 nucleotides matching TRBD2. Germline V CDR1 and CDR2: SGHNT, YYREEE (reference sequence). The junction had 7 bases not matched to a gene; V was cut back by 0 bases and J by 7 bases. The CDR3 loop spans 15 amino acids.